The 2 T cell receptor beta chains reported below all come from one sample, sequenced in a study of beta chain features in type 1 diabetes (dated by TCRdb to the late 2010s). Results the study describes overall, beyond this receptor: In all four CD4+ subsets, TCRB CDR3 length was moderately but significantly shorter in type 1 diabetes patients.

The library came from the immunoSEQ multiplex PCR assay. The entire amount of isolated RNA was reverse transcribed using the High Capacity cDNA Reverse Transcription Kit, so the sequenced TCRB transcripts were expressed ones. TCRdb limited this immuneACCESS table to in-frame rearrangements with V and J called. A share of clones is missing; checked studies link under half to unresolved V genes, and the rest is unexplained. Within this sample are about 170,000 clones, with approximately 8.4% of them counted one time only. The ten most abundant clones make up roughly 0.46% of the sample. Antigens for these TCRs are unknown. The sample taken for sequencing was central memory CD4+ T cells from blood. These receptor sequences come from a man aged 18-30 years with type 1 diabetes.

J is TRBJ1-5 and V is TRBV7-2; no clear D. Trimming took off 3 bases at V and 9 bases at J, with 6 bases between the two ends. This CDR3 spans 11 amino acids. Germline assignment: CDR1 SGHTA and CDR2 FQGNSA. CDR3 loop: CASSLERPQHF. In nucleotides, the CDR3 is TGTGCCAGCAGCTTGGAGAGGCCCCAGCATTTT.

This rearrangement joins TRBV15 to TRBJ1-3; unclear D gene. Germline loops: CDR1 LNHNV, CDR2 YYDKDF (reference sequence). The CDR3 has 13 residues. V was shortened by 1 base and J by 3 bases, with 4 bases between the two germline ends. The DNA of the CDR3 is TGTGCCACCAGCAGAGCCTATGGAAACACCATATATTTT. This gives the protein CATSRAYGNTIYF.